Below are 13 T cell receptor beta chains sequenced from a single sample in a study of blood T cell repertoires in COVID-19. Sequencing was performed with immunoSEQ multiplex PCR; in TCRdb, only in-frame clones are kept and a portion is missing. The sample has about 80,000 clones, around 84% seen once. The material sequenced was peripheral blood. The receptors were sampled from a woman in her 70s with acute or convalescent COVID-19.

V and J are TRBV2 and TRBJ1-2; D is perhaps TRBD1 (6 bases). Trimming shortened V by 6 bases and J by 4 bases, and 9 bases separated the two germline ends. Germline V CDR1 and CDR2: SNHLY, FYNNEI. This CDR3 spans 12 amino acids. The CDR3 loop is CASSGTSYGYTF. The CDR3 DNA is TGTGCCAGCAGCGGGACAAGCTATGGCTACACCTTC.

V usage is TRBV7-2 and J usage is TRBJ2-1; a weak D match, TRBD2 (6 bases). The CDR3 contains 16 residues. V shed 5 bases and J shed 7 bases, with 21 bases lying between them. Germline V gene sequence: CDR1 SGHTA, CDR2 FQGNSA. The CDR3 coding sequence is TGTGCCAGCAGCGTCACTAGCTCCCTGGGTGTGAATGAGCAGTTCTTC. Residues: CASSVTSSLGVNEQFF.

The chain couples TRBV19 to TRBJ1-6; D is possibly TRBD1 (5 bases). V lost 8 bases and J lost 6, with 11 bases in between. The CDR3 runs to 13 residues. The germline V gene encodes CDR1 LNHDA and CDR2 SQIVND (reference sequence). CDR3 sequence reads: CASRDSRNSPLHF. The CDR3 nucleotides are TGTGCCAGTCGCGACAGCCGTAATTCACCCCTCCACTTT.

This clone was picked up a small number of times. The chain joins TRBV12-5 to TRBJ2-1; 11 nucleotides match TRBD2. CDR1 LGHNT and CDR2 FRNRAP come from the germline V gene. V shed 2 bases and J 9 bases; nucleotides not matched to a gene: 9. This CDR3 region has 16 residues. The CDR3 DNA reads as TGTGCTAGTGGTTTGACTATAGCGGGAGGGCCGGGTGAGCAGTTCTTC. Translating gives CASGLTIAGGPGEQFF. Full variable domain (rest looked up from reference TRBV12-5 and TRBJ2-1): DARVTQTPRHKVTEMGQEVTMRCQPILGHNTVFWYRQTMMQGLELLAYFRNRAPLDDSGMPKDRFSAEMPDATLATLKIQPSEPRDSAVYFCASGLTIAGGPGEQFFGPGTRLTVL.

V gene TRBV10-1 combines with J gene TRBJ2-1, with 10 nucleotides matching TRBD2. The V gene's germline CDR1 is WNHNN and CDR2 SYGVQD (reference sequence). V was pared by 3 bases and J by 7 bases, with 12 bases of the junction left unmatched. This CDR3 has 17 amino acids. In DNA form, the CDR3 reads TGCGCCAGCAGTGACAGCGGGAGGGCCATTATCAGTAATGAGCAGTTCTTC. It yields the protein CASSDSGRAIISNEQFF.

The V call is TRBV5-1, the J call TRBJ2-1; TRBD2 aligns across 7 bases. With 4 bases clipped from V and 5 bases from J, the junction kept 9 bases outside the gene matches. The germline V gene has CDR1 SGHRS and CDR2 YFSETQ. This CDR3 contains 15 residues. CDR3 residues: CASSPGAGWDNEQFF. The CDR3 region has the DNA TGCGCCAGCAGCCCGGGAGCGGGGTGGGACAATGAGCAGTTCTTC.

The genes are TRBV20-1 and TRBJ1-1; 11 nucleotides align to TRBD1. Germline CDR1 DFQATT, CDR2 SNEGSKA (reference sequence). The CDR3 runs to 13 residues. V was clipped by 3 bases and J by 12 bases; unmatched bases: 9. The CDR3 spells CSASPGTGGKTFF. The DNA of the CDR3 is TGCAGTGCTAGTCCCGGGACAGGGGGAAAAACTTTCTTT.

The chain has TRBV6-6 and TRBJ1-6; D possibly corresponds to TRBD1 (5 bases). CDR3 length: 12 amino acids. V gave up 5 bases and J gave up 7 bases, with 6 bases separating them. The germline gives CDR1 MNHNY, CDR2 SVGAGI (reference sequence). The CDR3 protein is CASSPGNSPLHF. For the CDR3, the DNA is TGTGCCAGCAGTCCAGGGAATTCACCCCTCCACTTT.

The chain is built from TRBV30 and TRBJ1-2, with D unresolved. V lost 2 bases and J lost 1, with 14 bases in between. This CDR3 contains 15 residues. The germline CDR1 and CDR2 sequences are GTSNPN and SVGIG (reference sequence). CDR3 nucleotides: TGTGCCTGGAGTTTGGGCGGGCCGTTTAACTATGGCTACACCTTC. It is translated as CAWSLGGPFNYGYTF.

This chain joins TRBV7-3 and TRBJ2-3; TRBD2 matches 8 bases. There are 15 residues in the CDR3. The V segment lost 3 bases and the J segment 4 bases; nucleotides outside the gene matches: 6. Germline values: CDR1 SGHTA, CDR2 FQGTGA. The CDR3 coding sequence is TGTGCCAGCAGCTTCGGAGCGGGAGAGTCAGATACGCAGTATTTT. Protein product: CASSFGAGESDTQYF.

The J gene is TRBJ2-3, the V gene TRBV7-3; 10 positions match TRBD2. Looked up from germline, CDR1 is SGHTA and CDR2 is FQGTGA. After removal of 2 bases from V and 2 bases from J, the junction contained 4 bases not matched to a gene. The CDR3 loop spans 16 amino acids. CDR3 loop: CASSLGLAANTDTQYF. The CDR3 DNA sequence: TGTGCCAGCAGCTTAGGACTAGCGGCTAACACAGATACGCAGTATTTT.

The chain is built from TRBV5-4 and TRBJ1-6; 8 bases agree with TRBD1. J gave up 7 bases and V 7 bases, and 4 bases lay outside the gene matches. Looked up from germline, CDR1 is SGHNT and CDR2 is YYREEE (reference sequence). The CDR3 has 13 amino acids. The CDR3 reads CASGGQGNSPLHF. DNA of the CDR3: TGTGCCAGCGGAGGACAGGGCAATTCACCCCTCCACTTT.

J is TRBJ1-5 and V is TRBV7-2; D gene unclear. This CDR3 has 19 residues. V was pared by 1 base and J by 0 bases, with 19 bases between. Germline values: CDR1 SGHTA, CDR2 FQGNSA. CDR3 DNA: TGTGCCAGCAGCTTAGTCCCGGCAGGCCGAAGTTATAGCAATCAGCCCCAGCATTTT. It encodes CASSLVPAGRSYSNQPQHF.